The source of this T cell receptor beta chain is a study of T cell responses to AZD1222 COVID-19 vaccine. General study points: At 160-218 and 743-854, vaccine-associated CD4 TCRs were dominant, and they spanned spike.

From germline, CDR1 is GTSNPN and CDR2 SVGIG (reference sequence). V was trimmed by 4 bases and J by 2 bases, leaving 11 bases between them. This CDR3 comprises 13 residues. Generated by immunoSEQ multiplex PCR, the TCRdb table keeps only in-frame clones and is missing some. The repertoire includes 95,000 to 100,000 clones, more than 75% of them detected once, and approximately 17% sits in the top ten. Note on this clone: Its target is unknown.

Material: peripheral blood, obtained on day 0 of AZD1222 vaccination. The receptor was derived from an adult in good health. The rearrangement uses TRBV30 and TRBJ1-2; D might be TRBD1 (5 bases). The CDR3 nucleotides are TGTGCCTGGAAGACCGGGGGGAACTATGGCTACACCTTC. This gives the protein CAWKTGGNYGYTF.